The 23 T cell receptor beta chains listed next were all sequenced from one sample in a study of OX40 agonist ivuxolimab in advanced cancers. Assay used: immunoSEQ multiplex PCR; TCRdb lists only in-frame clones, some missing. This table has under 80,000 clones, 90% to 95% appearing once. Source: CD4+ or CD8+ T cells sorted from blood, taken in a trial of the OX40 agonist ivuxolimab. Receptors originate from an adult with an advanced solid tumor such as melanoma, head and neck, liver or kidney cancer.

About this clone: The sample carries other DNA sequences with the same CDR3. The V call is TRBV29-1, the J call TRBJ2-5; possibly TRBD1 for D (6 bases). V gave up 6 bases and J gave up 3 bases, with 17 bases separating them. This CDR3 has 14 residues. The germline gives CDR1 SQVTM, CDR2 ANQGSEA. CDR3 residues: CSVRSRGSEETQYF. In DNA, the CDR3 is TGCAGCGTCCGATCCAGGGGCTCCGAAGAGACCCAGTACTTC.

This rearrangement joins TRBV5-1 to TRBJ2-3; a possible D gene is TRBD2 (6 bases). Deletions cut 0 bases from V and 0 bases from J, with 11 bases between. Germline assignment: CDR1 SGHRS and CDR2 YFSETQ. This CDR3 region has 16 residues. CDR3 nucleotide sequence: TGCGCCAGCAGCTTGGGCGGGGTGACTAGCACAGATACGCAGTATTTT. Its translation is CASSLGGVTSTDTQYF. The whole variable domain, filled in from reference TRBV5-1 and TRBJ2-3, reads KAGVTQTPRYLIKTRGQQVTLSCSPISGHRSVSWYQQTPGQGLQFLFEYFSETQRNKGNFPGRFSGRQFSNSRSEMNVSTLELGDSALYLCASSLGGVTSTDTQYFGPGTRLTVL.

In DNA form, the CDR3 reads TGTGCCAGCAGCTTAGCGCTACAGGGCGGCAGGACAGATACGCAGTATTTT. Translating it yields CASSLALQGGRTDTQYF. The chain combines TRBV7-9 with TRBJ2-3, with D possibly matching TRBD1 (6 bases). The CDR3 runs to 17 residues. The germline gives CDR1 SEHNR, CDR2 FQNEAQ (reference sequence). Deletions cut 0 bases from V and 3 bases from J, with 16 bases between.

CDR3 nucleotide sequence: TGTGCCAGCACCAACAAGGGACCCTACAATGAGCAGTTCTTC. Translated, it gives CASTNKGPYNEQFF. The rearrangement links TRBV6-1 to TRBJ2-1; the D call may be TRBD1 or TRBD2 (5 bases each). The CDR3 consists of 14 residues. Trimming shortened V by 7 bases and J by 2 bases, and 12 bases separated the two germline ends. Germline values: CDR1 MNHNS, CDR2 SASEGT.

The chain employs TRBV9 and TRBJ2-2; maybe TRBD1 (6 bases). V gave up 5 bases and J gave up 4 bases, with 15 bases separating them. Per germline, CDR1 SGDLS and CDR2 YYNGEE. The CDR3 sequence is 15 residues long. Here the CDR3 DNA reads TGTGCCAGCAGGTACACAGGGTCCACCACCGGGGAGCTGTTTTTT. Protein product: CASRYTGSTTGELFF. The entire variable domain, with the rest obtained from reference TRBV9 and TRBJ2-2, is as follows: DSGVTQTPKHLITATGQRVTLRCSPRSGDLSVYWYQQSLDQGLQFLIQYYNGEERAKGNILERFSAQQFPDLHSELNLSSLELGDSALYFCASRYTGSTTGELFFGEGSRLTVL.

V usage is TRBV18 and J usage is TRBJ1-6, with a possible D match to TRBD1 (6 bases). This CDR3 is built from 15 residues. Germline CDR1 KGHSH, CDR2 LQKENI. V gave up 5 bases and J gave up 9 bases, with 17 bases separating them. This CDR3 reads CASSETTGFGSPLHF. CDR3 DNA: TGTGCCAGCTCAGAGACTACAGGGTTCGGTTCACCCCTCCACTTT.

In this sample, this clone turned up a few times. V usage is TRBV27 and J usage is TRBJ2-1; D is perhaps TRBD2 (5 bases). From germline, CDR1 is MNHEY and CDR2 SMNVEV (reference sequence). V was shortened by 8 bases and J by 4 bases, with 15 bases between the two germline ends. The CDR3 runs to 14 residues. CDR3 coding DNA: TGTGCCAGCTGGGTCCCTGGAGGATACAATGAGCAGTTCTTC. This encodes CASWVPGGYNEQFF.

The chain has TRBV2 and TRBJ2-5; no firm D call. CDR3 size: 15 residues. CDR1 and CDR2 (germline): SNHLY, FYNNEI. Trimming took 8 bases from V and 5 from J, leaving 21 bases between them. In DNA form, the CDR3 reads TGTGCCAGCCCAAGCGAACACCCCGTCTGGGAGACCCAGTACTTC. It yields the protein CASPSEHPVWETQYF.

The chain is built from TRBV11-3 and TRBJ2-3; unclear D gene. The CDR3 length is 16 residues. Germline values: CDR1 SGHNT, CDR2 YENEEA. V was shortened by 1 base and J by 2 bases, with 13 bases between the two germline ends. The CDR3 DNA reads as TGTGCCAGCAGCTTAGGGGTCTCCCGGTACACAGATACGCAGTATTTT. It specifies CASSLGVSRYTDTQYF. Using reference TRBV11-3 and TRBJ2-3 for the parts outside the CDR3, the full variable domain is EAGVVQSPRYKIIEKKQPVAFWCNPISGHNTLYWYLQNLGQGPELLIRYENEEAVDDSQLPKDRFSAERLKGVDSTLKIQPAELGDSAVYLCASSLGVSRYTDTQYFGPGTRLTVL.

J is TRBJ1-6 and V is TRBV6-5; the D is unclear. Between the trimmed V and J ends, which lost 6 bases and 7 bases, there was a span of 13 bases. Germline V gene sequence: CDR1 MNHEY, CDR2 SVGAGI. This CDR3 has 14 amino acids. DNA of the CDR3: TGTGCCAGCAGCCCGACTGCCACAAATTCACCCCTCCACTTT. It is translated as CASSPTATNSPLHF.

The chain joins TRBV6-5 to TRBJ1-2, with 9 nucleotides matching TRBD1. The CDR3 has 15 residues. Germline CDR1 reads MNHEY; CDR2 reads SVGAGI. J gave up 2 bases and V 5 bases, and 6 bases lay outside the gene matches. The CDR3 loop reads CASSTGQGQNYGYTF. CDR3 coding DNA: TGTGCCAGCAGTACGGGACAGGGCCAAAACTATGGCTACACCTTC.

The chain employs TRBV7-2 and TRBJ1-5; D ambiguous. Germline lookup yields CDR1 SGHTA and CDR2 FQGNSA. Trimming shortened V by 2 bases and J by 6 bases, and 5 bases separated the two germline ends. This CDR3 region has 12 residues. CDR3 in amino acids: CASSLYSQPQHF. The DNA of the CDR3 is TGTGCCAGCAGCTTATATTCTCAGCCCCAGCATTTT. The complete variable domain, with remaining parts taken from reference TRBV7-2 and TRBJ1-5, reads GAGVSQSPSNKVTEKGKDVELRCDPISGHTALYWYRQSLGQGLEFLIYFQGNSAPDKSGLPSDRFSAERTGGSVSTLTIQRTQQEDSAVYLCASSLYSQPQHFGDGTRLSIL.

The rearrangement uses TRBV7-2 and TRBJ2-1; 8 bases are a match to TRBD1. The germline V gene encodes CDR1 SGHTA and CDR2 FQGNSA. The trim removed 5 bases at V and 14 bases at J, leaving 14 bases unmatched. The CDR3 loop spans 14 amino acids. The CDR3 spells CASSPGRDRQIEFF. The CDR3 bases are TGTGCCAGCAGCCCCGGCCGGGACAGGCAAATCGAGTTCTTC.

This sequence joins TRBV2 and TRBJ2-2, with 10 bases matching TRBD2. Trimming cost V 8 bases and J 5 bases; bases outside gene matches: 5. From germline, CDR1 is SNHLY and CDR2 FYNNEI. This CDR3 contains 14 residues. The chain's CDR3 is CASGLAGETGELFF. The CDR3 DNA is TGTGCCAGCGGCCTAGCGGGAGAAACCGGGGAGCTGTTTTTT.

V usage is TRBV6-4 and J usage is TRBJ2-3, with 9 bases identical to TRBD2. The CDR3 extends over 16 amino acids. J was trimmed by 0 bases and V by 3 bases; bases with no gene match: 4. CDR1 and CDR2 from the germline V gene are MRHNA and SNTAGT. The CDR3: CASSESLAGSTDTQYF. The CDR3 bases are TGTGCCAGCAGTGAATCGCTAGCGGGAAGCACAGATACGCAGTATTTT.

J is TRBJ1-4 and V is TRBV9, with D possibly TRBD1 on 5 matching bases. CDR3 size: 15 residues. Germline CDR1 is SGDLS and CDR2 is YYNGEE. V lost 0 bases and J lost 7, with 13 bases in between. CDR3 sequence (DNA): TGTGCCAGCAGCGTAGCGGAGGGGCTCGTTGAAAAACTGTTTTTT. It is translated as CASSVAEGLVEKLFF.

V usage is TRBV21-1 and J usage is TRBJ2-7; TRBD2 is the table's D call and was not checked against the DNA. TRBV21-1 is assigned pseudogene status. This CDR3 is built from 13 residues. In DNA form, the CDR3 reads TGTGCCAGCAGCAAAGCTCGGGGGTCCGAGCAGTACTTC. Encoded protein: CASSKARGSEQYF.

The gene calls are TRBV7-2 and TRBJ2-5; maybe TRBD1 (5 bases). V dropped 5 bases and J dropped 0 bases, with 7 bases sitting between them. This CDR3 region has 13 residues. Germline values: CDR1 SGHTA, CDR2 FQGNSA. The CDR3 sequence: CASSRTHQETQYF. The CDR3 coding sequence is TGTGCCAGCAGCCGGACACACCAAGAGACCCAGTACTTC.

The rearrangement links TRBV2 to TRBJ2-5, with TRBD1 matching 8 bases. Losses at the gene ends were 6 bases for V and 1 base for J; bases not matched to a gene: 4. There are 14 residues in the CDR3. Germline CDR1 and CDR2: SNHLY and FYNNEI. The CDR3 nucleotides are TGTGCCAGCAGCGTACAGGGGGTCCAAGAGACCCAGTACTTC. Encoded protein: CASSVQGVQETQYF.

The chain joins TRBV5-4 to TRBJ2-1, with a tentative D call TRBD2 (5 bases). Trimming left V 0 bases short and J 7 bases short, with 8 bases between. This CDR3 is built from 13 residues. Germline CDR1 is SGHNT and CDR2 is YYREEE (reference sequence). The CDR3 DNA follows: TGTGCCAGCAGCTTGGTCTCGGGGAATGAGCAGTTCTTC. Protein sequence: CASSLVSGNEQFF.

The chain couples TRBV28 to TRBJ1-6; 7 positions match TRBD1. J was trimmed by 0 bases and V by 4 bases; bases with no gene match: 6. Germline CDR1 and CDR2: MDHEN and SYDVKM. The CDR3 contains 17 residues. This CDR3 reads CASSSRQGSSYNSPLHF. CDR3 DNA sequence: TGTGCCAGCAGTTCCCGACAGGGTAGCTCCTATAATTCACCCCTCCACTTT.

The rearrangement joins TRBV14 to TRBJ2-3, with D possibly matching TRBD1 (5 bases). Germline CDR1 SGHDN, CDR2 FVKESK. The CDR3 has 15 residues. V dropped 4 bases and J dropped 3 bases, with 14 bases sitting between them. The CDR3 spells CASSPQGLPTDTQYF. The DNA for the CDR3 is TGTGCCAGCAGCCCCCAGGGCCTTCCTACAGATACGCAGTATTTT.

This chain joins TRBV7-3 and TRBJ2-3; 7 positions agree with TRBD1. The germline CDR1 and CDR2 sequences are SGHTA and FQGTGA. The CDR3 covers 15 residues. With V trimmed by 1 base and J by 2 bases, 3 bases remained unmatched. The CDR3 DNA reads TGTGCCAGCAGCTTAAGGGGACAGTACACAGATACGCAGTATTTT. This codes for CASSLRGQYTDTQYF. Together with reference TRBV7-3 and TRBJ2-3, the CDR3 gives the full variable domain: GAGVSQTPSNKVTEKGKYVELRCDPISGHTALYWYRQSLGQGPEFLIYFQGTGAADDSGLPNDRFFAVRPEGSVSTLKIQRTERGDSAVYLCASSLRGQYTDTQYFGPGTRLTVL.